This T cell receptor beta chain derives from a study of blood T cell repertoires in COVID-19. Background on the study: Samples came from the United States, Italy and Spain, spanning acute and convalescent COVID-19.

This clone occurred a few times. One end of the junction varies from germline; a read error may be responsible. The CDR3 sequence is 12 residues long. The germline V gene has CDR1 MNHEY and CDR2 SVGAGI. Seattle patients were enrolled while actively infected and followed longitudinally. The assay was immunoSEQ multiplex PCR, and TCRdb's table has in-frame clones only and misses some. The top ten clones hold 8% to 9% of a sample with over 150,000 clones, 70% to 90% of them seen once. This sequence originates from a woman aged 55-69 years with COVID-19, enrolled during active disease. The chain joins TRBV6-5 to TRBJ2-7; D is uncertain. The specimen sequenced was peripheral blood. CDR3 loop: CASSYSSDEQYF. CDR3 coding DNA: TGTGCCAGCAGTTACTCCTCCGACGAGCAGTACTTC.